The 4 T cell receptor beta chains in this list originate from one sample, sequenced in a study of beta chain features in type 1 diabetes. Reverse transcribing all isolated RNA meant expressed TCRB transcripts were sequenced. The method was immunoSEQ multiplex PCR; TCRdb's version includes in-frame clones alone and lacks a portion of them. The sample consists of 300,000 to 350,000 clones, about 19% of them appearing once. Sequencing used naive CD4+ T cells from blood. The receptors derive from a woman between 18 and 29 years old in good health.

This clone showed up just a few times. V usage is TRBV9 and J usage is TRBJ1-2, with D perhaps matching TRBD1 (5 bases). The CDR3 contains 14 residues. Trimming left V 0 bases short and J 8 bases short, with 14 bases between. Germline V lookup: CDR1 SGDLS, CDR2 YYNGEE. The CDR3 DNA reads as TGTGCCAGCAGCGTAGCAGAGGCGGGGGGAGGCTACACCTTC. Translating it yields CASSVAEAGGGYTF.

This chain links TRBV7-9 with TRBJ2-7; TRBD2 aligns across 7 bases. The CDR3 is made up of 14 amino acids. Germline loops: CDR1 SEHNR, CDR2 FQNEAQ (reference sequence). V lost 5 bases, J lost 3 bases, and 7 bases stayed unmatched. In DNA form, the CDR3 reads TGTGCCAGCAGCCGAAGGGAGGGGAGCTACGAGCAGTACTTC. Translation: CASSRREGSYEQYF.

In this sample, this clone turned up a few times. This chain connects TRBV29-1 to TRBJ2-7, with TRBD2 matching 9 bases. V gave up 5 bases and J gave up 0 bases; unmatched junction bases: 5. The CDR3 extends over 14 amino acids. Germline CDR1 reads SQVTM; CDR2 reads ANQGSEA. The CDR3 is CSVSLAGISYEQYF. DNA for the CDR3: TGCAGCGTTTCTCTAGCGGGAATCTCCTACGAGCAGTACTTC.

The chain carries TRBV5-1 and TRBJ2-7; D is undetermined. The CDR3 runs 14 residues. Germline V gene data show CDR1 as SGHRS and CDR2 as YFSETQ. The V end was cut by 1 base, the J end by 2 bases, with 10 bases between. The CDR3 bases are TGCGCCAGCAGCTTGCTGGCAGGTCCCTACGAGCAGTACTTC. Translation gives CASSLLAGPYEQYF.